The next 9 T cell receptor beta chains were all read from a single sample in a study of shared clonotypes between healthy human individuals. Assay: immunoSEQ multiplex PCR; the TCRdb copy retains only in-frame clones and omits some. The table shows around 2.5 million clones, with over 85% occurring only once. Sequencing was performed on naive CD4+ T cells from PBMCs. As for subset: CD45RA+ positively selected. The receptors were sampled from a man in his late teens or twenties in good health. Some clones in this sample may be carry-over from other donors' samples.

With regard to this clone: At the DNA level, this CDR3 is encoded by other sequences in the same sample as well. V is TRBV18 and J is TRBJ1-2; no reliable D call. Germline-derived CDR1 and CDR2 are KGHSH and LQKENI. This CDR3 has 13 residues. The V and J ends lost 2 bases and 1 base respectively, with 5 bases between them. The CDR3 is CASSPEGNYGYTF. The CDR3 DNA follows: TGTGCCAGCTCACCAGAGGGTAACTATGGCTACACCTTC.

This chain uses TRBV15 with TRBJ2-7; TRBD2 agrees at 8 bases. The junction had 7 bases not matched to a gene; V was cut back by 1 base and J by 2 bases. The length of the CDR3 is 16 residues. Germline V lookup: CDR1 LNHNV, CDR2 YYDKDF (reference sequence). The CDR3: CATSRAMTLAAYEQYF. CDR3 in DNA: TGTGCCACCAGCAGAGCTATGACACTAGCGGCCTACGAGCAGTACTTC.

The V call is TRBV4-1, the J call TRBJ2-3, with 10 bases matching TRBD2. The CDR3 runs 20 residues. Germline CDR1 and CDR2: MGHRA and YSYEKL. V trimming: 2 bases; J trimming: 2 bases; junction bases outside the gene matches: 16. CDR3 sequence (DNA): TGCGCCAGCAGCCAATCCCGGACAGGTTGGACTAGCGGCGTCACAGATACGCAGTATTTT. Its protein product is CASSQSRTGWTSGVTDTQYF.

The V call is TRBV27, the J call TRBJ1-5; tentatively, D is TRBD1 (6 bases). CDR3 length: 15 amino acids. The V gene lost 6 bases and the J gene lost 1 base, with 13 bases spanning the gap. Germline CDR1 and CDR2: MNHEY and SMNVEV (reference sequence). CDR3 region: CASSPRGGSNQPQHF. The CDR3 coding sequence is TGTGCCAGCAGCCCTAGGGGGGGGAGCAATCAGCCCCAGCATTTT.

The chain combines TRBV29-1 with TRBJ1-2; D ambiguous. CDR3 length: 16 amino acids. Trimming pared 5 bases from V and 0 bases from J, leaving 19 bases between. Germline V lookup: CDR1 SQVTM, CDR2 ANQGSEA. CDR3 amino acids: CSVLGRGSPTNYGYTF. The CDR3, as DNA: TGCAGCGTTCTCGGAAGAGGAAGCCCCACTAACTATGGCTACACCTTC.

The chain joins TRBV6-5 to TRBJ2-7, with 7 nucleotides matching TRBD1. There are 14 residues in the CDR3. V shed 5 bases and J 0 bases; nucleotides not matched to a gene: 4. Germline V gene data show CDR1 as MNHEY and CDR2 as SVGAGI. The chain's CDR3 is CASSDRAFSYEQYF. The CDR3 bases are TGTGCCAGCAGTGACAGGGCGTTCTCCTACGAGCAGTACTTC.

The chain employs TRBV6-6 and TRBJ1-5, with TRBD1 identical over 7 bases. CDR3 length: 14 amino acids. V was clipped by 7 bases and J by 6 bases; unmatched bases: 9. Germline lookup yields CDR1 MNHNY and CDR2 SVGAGI (reference sequence). The CDR3 DNA is TGTGCCAGCACCCGAACAGGGGAGACTCAGCCCCAGCATTTT. Translating gives CASTRTGETQPQHF.

V and J are TRBV5-1 and TRBJ2-1, with 8 nucleotides matching TRBD2. The germline CDR1 and CDR2 sequences are SGHRS and YFSETQ. The V and J ends lost 2 bases and 0 bases, in that order; junction bases with no gene match: 7. The CDR3 totals 17 residues. The CDR3 DNA follows: TGCGCCAGCAGCTTCGACCTACTAGCGGCCTCCTACAATGAGCAGTTCTTC. Translation gives CASSFDLLAASYNEQFF.

Notes on this clone: This same CDR3 is encoded by further DNA sequences in the sample. The chain joins TRBV10-1 to TRBJ2-2, with unresolved D. V was shortened by 0 bases and J by 9 bases, with 5 bases between the two germline ends. This CDR3 spans 12 amino acids. Germline CDR1 WNHNN, CDR2 SYGVQD (reference sequence). CDR3 protein: CASSESGRELFF. In nucleotides, the CDR3 is TGCGCCAGCAGTGAGTCAGGCCGGGAGCTGTTTTTT.